This entry lists 30 T cell receptor beta chains sequenced from one sample in a study of CD8 T cells in ankylosing spondylitis. From the 5' RACE reads, TCRdb called clonotypes with MiXCR, one entry per CDR3 protein. The sample lists under 300,000 distinct CDR3 sequences, approximately 9% occurring once. Sequenced material: blood, either unsorted or a sorted T cell fraction (not recorded which). These receptors all come from a male donor with ankylosing spondylitis or in good health (not recorded which).

Many counts were recorded for this clonotype. The chain uses TRBV14 and TRBJ1-4; 8 nucleotides line up with TRBD1. Germline values: CDR1 SGHDN, CDR2 FVKESK. The trim removed 4 bases at V and 2 bases at J, leaving 3 bases unmatched. The CDR3 is made up of 15 amino acids. CDR3 amino acids: CASSPRQGTNEKLFF. The CDR3 bases are TGTGCCAGCAGCCCGAGACAGGGGACTAATGAAAAACTGTTTTTT.

This clonotype was seen more than once but under ten times. The chain links TRBV29-1 to TRBJ1-5, with TRBD1 matching 7 bases. CDR3 length: 14 residues. CDR1 and CDR2 (germline): SQVTM, ANQGSEA. The ends lost 0 bases at V and 7 bases at J; junction bases unmatched: 6. The CDR3 sequence: CSVEEEGAEQPQHF. In nucleotides, the CDR3 is TGCAGCGTTGAAGAGGAGGGGGCGGAGCAGCCCCAGCATTTT. Filled out from reference TRBV29-1 and TRBJ1-5, the complete variable domain reads SAVISQKPSRDICQRGTSLTIQCQVDSQVTMMFWYRQQPGQSLTLIATANQGSEATYESGFVIDKFPISRPNLTFSTLTVSNMSPEDSSIYLCSVEEEGAEQPQHFGDGTRLSIL.

This clonotype was seen many times. The rearrangement joins TRBV5-1 to TRBJ2-1, with TRBD1 matching over 7 bases. CDR3 length: 16 residues. Germline CDR1 reads SGHRS; CDR2 reads YFSETQ. J lost 5 bases, V lost 4 bases, and 12 bases had no gene match. The CDR3 reads CASSEIDRAIDNEQFF. CDR3 DNA: TGCGCCAGCAGCGAGATCGACAGGGCCATCGACAATGAGCAGTTCTTC.

This clonotype was observed at least ten times. The V and J genes are TRBV5-1 and TRBJ2-1; 8 nucleotides align to TRBD1. Germline CDR1 SGHRS, CDR2 YFSETQ. This CDR3 is 15 amino acids long. V gave up 0 bases and J gave up 5 bases; unmatched junction bases: 4. The CDR3 DNA reads as TGCGCCAGCAGCTTGGCGGGACAGGCTAACAATGAGCAGTTCTTC. Protein: CASSLAGQANNEQFF.

This clonotype was seen ten or more times. DNA for the CDR3: TGCGCCAGCAGCTTGGAGGGAGGGATTGAAGCTTTCTTT. Translation gives CASSLEGGIEAFF. The V gene is TRBV5-1, the J gene TRBJ1-1; D remains ambiguous. Trimming took 0 bases from V and 7 from J, leaving 10 bases between them. This CDR3 region has 13 residues. Per germline, CDR1 SGHRS and CDR2 YFSETQ. The full variable domain, completed using reference TRBV5-1 and TRBJ1-1, is KAGVTQTPRYLIKTRGQQVTLSCSPISGHRSVSWYQQTPGQGLQFLFEYFSETQRNKGNFPGRFSGRQFSNSRSEMNVSTLELGDSALYLCASSLEGGIEAFFGQGTRLTVV.

The gene calls are TRBV20-1 and TRBJ1-1; TRBD1 might be the D (5 bases). Germline V gives CDR1 DFQATT, CDR2 SNEGSKA (reference sequence). The germline V and J ends were trimmed by 0 bases and 3 bases, with 17 bases remaining between them. The CDR3 is 16 residues long. CDR3 in amino acids: CSARDSVGGTDTEAFF. The CDR3 DNA reads as TGCAGTGCTAGAGATTCAGTCGGGGGTACTGACACTGAAGCTTTCTTT.

This clonotype has at least ten counts. The chain employs TRBV20-1 and TRBJ2-7; D gene ambiguous. The ends were cut back, 3 bases at V and 7 bases at J, with 13 bases in the middle. The CDR3 extends over 12 amino acids. Per the germline V gene, CDR1 is DFQATT and CDR2 is SNEGSKA (reference sequence). CDR3 sequence (DNA): TGCAGTGCTAGGAACGGGTTGGGAGAGCAGTACTTC. Its translation is CSARNGLGEQYF.

This clonotype came up many times. The gene calls are TRBV6-1 and TRBJ1-2; TRBD1 matches at 8 bases. The germline CDR1 and CDR2 sequences are MNHNS and SASEGT. V lost 6 bases, J lost 6 bases, and 9 bases stayed unmatched. The CDR3 extends over 14 amino acids. In DNA form, the CDR3 reads TGTGCCAGCAGCAGACAGGGGAAGTTGGATGGCTACACCTTC. Amino acids: CASSRQGKLDGYTF.

This clonotype was seen at least ten times. The chain has TRBV6-2 or TRBV6-3 and TRBJ1-1; 7 nucleotides match TRBD1. The germline V gene has CDR1 MNHEY and CDR2 SVGEGT. V gave up 2 bases and J gave up 7 bases; unmatched junction bases: 7. This CDR3 comprises 14 residues. This CDR3 is CASSYRWTGGEAFF. Here the CDR3 DNA reads TGTGCCAGCAGTTACCGTTGGACAGGTGGTGAAGCTTTCTTT.

This clonotype was detected many times. CDR3 bases: TGTGCCATCAGTGAGTCAGCAGCGGCTGCCTACAATGAGCAGTTCTTC. Residues: CAISESAAAAYNEQFF. The chain links TRBV10-3 to TRBJ2-1, with a weak D call TRBD2 (5 bases). The CDR3 has 16 residues. Trimming took off 0 bases at V and 2 bases at J, with 11 bases between the two ends. Germline V gene lookup returns CDR1 ENHRY and CDR2 SYGVKD.

This clonotype was recorded many times. The V and J genes are TRBV20-1 and TRBJ2-7, with TRBD2 matching over 11 bases. V trimming: 1 base; J trimming: 3 bases; junction bases outside the gene matches: 8. The germline gives CDR1 DFQATT, CDR2 SNEGSKA (reference sequence). There are 16 residues in the CDR3. CDR3 sequence: CSARARILAGDYEQYF. CDR3 coding DNA: TGCAGTGCTAGAGCCCGGATACTAGCGGGGGACTACGAGCAGTACTTC.

This chain links TRBV12-3 or TRBV12-4 with TRBJ2-3, with 15 nucleotides matching TRBD2. Trimming removed 7 bases from V and 6 bases from J; junction bases left unmatched: 5. The CDR3 loop spans 15 amino acids. The CDR3 loop reads CASTSGTSGGDTQYF. The CDR3, as DNA: TGTGCCAGCACCAGTGGGACTAGCGGGGGGGATACGCAGTATTTT.

V is TRBV7-9 and J is TRBJ2-7, with 7 bases aligning to TRBD1. Germline assignment: CDR1 SEHNR and CDR2 FQNEAQ (reference sequence). Trimming at V came to 1 base and at J to 4 bases, leaving 4 bases not matched to a gene. The CDR3 sequence is 14 residues long. CDR3 region: CASSLERGPYEQYF. CDR3 sequence (DNA): TGTGCCAGCAGCTTAGAGAGGGGGCCGTACGAGCAGTACTTC. The full variable domain, rest sourced from reference TRBV7-9 and TRBJ2-7, is DTGVSQNPRHKITKRGQNVTFRCDPISEHNRLYWYRQTLGQGPEFLTYFQNEAQLEKSRLLSDRFSAERPKGSFSTLEIQRTEQGDSAMYLCASSLERGPYEQYFGPGTRLTVT.

This chain joins TRBV18 and TRBJ1-4, with D perhaps matching TRBD1 (5 bases). CDR1 and CDR2 from the germline V gene are KGHSH and LQKENI. The CDR3 has 15 residues. Between the trimmed V and J ends, which lost 3 bases and 6 bases, there was a span of 14 bases. The CDR3 DNA sequence: TGTGCCAGCTCACCTCGAGGGGCGAGGGATGAAAAACTGTTTTTT. Protein sequence: CASSPRGARDEKLFF.

This clonotype has at least ten counts. V is TRBV10-3 and J is TRBJ2-3; D call uncertain. The V gene's germline CDR1 is ENHRY and CDR2 SYGVKD. This CDR3 is 15 amino acids long. The V end lost 5 bases, the J end lost 0 bases, and 12 bases lay between the germline ends. The CDR3 bases are TGTGCCATCAGTTCCCAGTTGAGTAGCACAGATACGCAGTATTTT. Protein sequence: CAISSQLSSTDTQYF.

The rearrangement joins TRBV15 to TRBJ2-5; no firm D call. CDR3 length equals 13 residues. Germline-derived CDR1 and CDR2 are LNHNV and YYDKDF (reference sequence). V lost 5 bases and J 5 bases, leaving 12 bases between the germline ends. The CDR3 is CATSGLGFETQYF. The DNA for the CDR3 is TGTGCCACCAGCGGCTTAGGATTCGAGACCCAGTACTTC.

This clonotype has ten or more counts. J is TRBJ2-3 and V is TRBV20-1; 7 bases map to TRBD2. This CDR3 spans 13 amino acids. With V trimmed by 3 bases and J by 4 bases, 4 bases remained unmatched. Germline V CDR1 and CDR2: DFQATT, SNEGSKA (reference sequence). The CDR3 protein is CSARGGGSDTQYF. DNA of the CDR3: TGCAGTGCTAGGGGGGGGGGATCAGATACGCAGTATTTT.

This clonotype was found many times. This chain uses TRBV4-3 with TRBJ2-5; maybe TRBD1 (6 bases). The V end lost 0 bases, the J end lost 2 bases, and 13 bases lay between the germline ends. The germline CDR1 and CDR2 sequences are LGHNA and YSLEER. The CDR3 spans 16 residues. The chain's CDR3 is CASSQDLGGQQETQYF. CDR3 sequence (DNA): TGCGCCAGCAGCCAAGATTTAGGCGGACAGCAAGAGACCCAGTACTTC.

In its sample, this clonotype was seen many times. This chain uses TRBV14 with TRBJ1-2; D is uncertain. The CDR3 loop spans 15 amino acids. Germline V lookup: CDR1 SGHDN, CDR2 FVKESK. V was shortened by 4 bases and J by 2 bases, with 14 bases between the two germline ends. The CDR3 region has the DNA TGTGCCAGCAGCCGCCAAACGGTCCTAAACTATGGCTACACCTTC. Its protein product is CASSRQTVLNYGYTF.

The sample holds many counts of this clonotype. The chain recombines TRBV12-3 or TRBV12-4 with TRBJ1-3; D uncertain. Trimming left V 3 bases short and J 0 bases short, with 9 bases between. The CDR3 has 15 residues. Written as DNA, the CDR3 is TGTGCCAGCAGTTTTAGACGAGACTCTGGAAACACCATATATTTT. It is translated as CASSFRRDSGNTIYF.

The chain joins TRBV5-5 to TRBJ1-2; D is unresolved. There are 15 residues in the CDR3. Germline CDR1 and CDR2: SGHKS and YYEKEE (reference sequence). V was trimmed by 1 base and J by 0 bases, leaving 10 bases between them. The chain's CDR3 is CASSLLSAANYGYTF. In DNA, the CDR3 is TGTGCCAGCAGCTTGTTGTCGGCCGCTAACTATGGCTACACCTTC.

Ten or more counts support this clonotype. This chain joins TRBV7-8 and TRBJ2-7; 10 positions agree with TRBD2. With V trimmed by 0 bases and J by 6 bases, 5 bases remained unmatched. Germline V gene lookup returns CDR1 SGHVS and CDR2 FQNEAQ. The length of the CDR3 is 15 residues. The chain's CDR3 is CASSLAASGSSEQYF. The CDR3 DNA is TGTGCCAGCAGCTTAGCGGCTAGCGGGAGTTCCGAGCAGTACTTC. Looking up the rest from reference TRBV7-8 and TRBJ2-7 gives the full variable domain: GAGVSQSPRYKVAKRGQDVALRCDPISGHVSLFWYQQALGQGPEFLTYFQNEAQLDKSGLPSDRFFAERPEGSVSTLKIQRTQQEDSAVYLCASSLAASGSSEQYFGPGTRLTVT.

This clonotype appeared many times. The rearrangement uses TRBV6-1 and TRBJ2-2; a weak D match, TRBD2 (6 bases). CDR3 length: 15 residues. V was trimmed by 6 bases and J by 7 bases, leaving 18 bases between them. The germline V gene encodes CDR1 MNHNS and CDR2 SASEGT. The CDR3 loop reads CASSPGLTKSGELFF. The CDR3 nucleotides are TGTGCCAGCAGCCCGGGACTCACAAAAAGCGGGGAGCTGTTTTTT.

This clonotype has a count of ten or more. The DNA for the CDR3 is TGTGCCAGCAGCCCTAGGACAGGGTCGAACACTGAAGCTTTCTTT. Protein product: CASSPRTGSNTEAFF. The V gene is TRBV7-9, the J gene TRBJ1-1; TRBD1 aligns across 8 bases. Germline CDR1 and CDR2: SEHNR and FQNEAQ (reference sequence). The CDR3 is made up of 15 amino acids. V was clipped by 5 bases and J by 1 base; unmatched bases: 6.

This clonotype was recorded once. Given a much more abundant clone one base away, this may be a read error. The chain joins TRBV5-1 to TRBJ1-2; 7 positions match TRBD1. The CDR3 length is 13 residues. Germline-derived CDR1 and CDR2 are SGHRS and YFSETQ. CDR3 region: CANSLEQGRGYTF. As DNA, the CDR3 is TGCGCCAACAGCTTGGAACAGGGGAGAGGCTACACCTTC.

This clonotype was seen ten or more times. The chain is built from TRBV5-1 and TRBJ1-3; D possibly corresponds to TRBD1 (6 bases). The germline V gene encodes CDR1 SGHRS and CDR2 YFSETQ. Deletions cut 4 bases from V and 0 bases from J, with 14 bases between. The CDR3 length is 16 residues. Written as DNA, the CDR3 is TGCGCCAGCAGCAAGGGACATACGAGCTCTGGAAACACCATATATTTT. This translates into CASSKGHTSSGNTIYF.

In its sample, this clonotype was seen many times. The J gene is TRBJ2-7, the V gene TRBV20-1; possibly TRBD1 for D (5 bases). V shed 3 bases and J shed 1 base, with 7 bases lying between them. This CDR3 contains 12 residues. Germline values: CDR1 DFQATT, CDR2 SNEGSKA (reference sequence). The CDR3 region has the DNA TGCAGTGCTAGTGACAGATCCTACGAGCAGTACTTC. Its translation: CSASDRSYEQYF.

This clonotype was counted ten times or more. The CDR3 DNA is TGTGCCAGCAGTGACAGAGATGGAGAGACCCAGTACTTC. Translating gives CASSDRDGETQYF. V gene TRBV2 combines with J gene TRBJ2-5; D remains ambiguous. The germline V and J ends were trimmed by 3 bases and 4 bases, with 9 bases remaining between them. Germline V gives CDR1 SNHLY, CDR2 FYNNEI. CDR3 length equals 13 residues.

This clonotype has at least ten counts. The chain couples TRBV19 to TRBJ1-5; 8 positions match TRBD1. The germline CDR1 and CDR2 sequences are LNHDA and SQIVND (reference sequence). Trimming took 3 bases from V and 6 from J; bases not matched to a gene: 4. This CDR3 contains 14 residues. CDR3 region: CASSIDRGGQPQHF. The DNA for the CDR3 is TGTGCCAGTAGTATTGACAGGGGCGGTCAGCCCCAGCATTTT.

This clonotype was seen only a few times. V gene TRBV5-5 combines with J gene TRBJ2-7, with 7 bases aligning to TRBD1. The trim removed 0 bases at V and 3 bases at J, leaving 6 bases unmatched. CDR1 and CDR2 from the germline V gene are SGHKS and YYEKEE (reference sequence). CDR3 size: 15 residues. As DNA, the CDR3 is TGTGCCAGCAGCTTGGTACAGGGGCCCGACTACGAGCAGTACTTC. It translates to CASSLVQGPDYEQYF.